This is a list of T cell receptor beta chains from one sample in a study of identical twins. A single record per CDR3 protein comes from TCRdb applying MiXCR to the 5' RACE reads. The sample lists 400,000 to 500,000 distinct CDR3 sequences; over 11% were seen once. The sample was also linked to a second study, of yellow fever vaccine responses in identical twins.

The sample comprised CD4+ T cells sorted from blood. The origin of the receptors is a young woman in good health. Each CDR3 is given with its conserved first and last residue. Each record gives: CDR3 DNA, CDR3 protein, J gene, V gene, D gene, clone size. D genes are given only for firm matches. Not all rows give a size; the values are once, few, many and, for expanded clones, a class.

cdr3_nt: TGCAGCGCTGTGGGGGGCGAATCGACCAATGAGCAGTTCTTC
cdr3_aa: CSAVGGESTNEQFF
j_call: TRBJ2-1
v_call: TRBV29-1
d_call: .
clone_size: few

cdr3_nt: TGTGCCAGCAGCTTAGTCCAATCGGGAGGCTACACCTTC
cdr3_aa: CASSLVQSGGYTF
j_call: TRBJ1-2
v_call: TRBV11-2
d_call: .
clone_size: many

cdr3_nt: TGTGCCACCAGCAGACCCGGGACAGGGACCTACGAGCAGTACTTC
cdr3_aa: CATSRPGTGTYEQYF
j_call: TRBJ2-7
v_call: TRBV15
d_call: TRBD1
clone_size: .

cdr3_nt: TGTGCCAGCAGCCCCGGACTAGCGGGAGGAGGGAATGAGCAGTTCTTC
cdr3_aa: CASSPGLAGGGNEQFF
j_call: TRBJ2-1
v_call: TRBV3-1
d_call: TRBD2
clone_size: many

cdr3_nt: TGTGCCAGCAGCTCCGAGGGGACTAGCGGGGGGGCAAGCACAGATACGCAGTATTTT
cdr3_aa: CASSSEGTSGGASTDTQYF
j_call: TRBJ2-3
v_call: TRBV5-6
d_call: TRBD2
clone_size: few

cdr3_nt: TGTGCCAGCAGCCAAGAAATTAGGCCTAGCGGGAGGGGAGAGACCCAGTACTTC
cdr3_aa: CASSQEIRPSGRGETQYF
j_call: TRBJ2-5
v_call: TRBV4-2
d_call: TRBD2
clone_size: few

cdr3_nt: TGTGCCAGCAGTTCTCCCTATGGAGGCAATCAGCCCCAGCATTTT
cdr3_aa: CASSSPYGGNQPQHF
j_call: TRBJ1-5
v_call: TRBV28
d_call: .
clone_size: .

cdr3_nt: TGCAGTGGGGCGCACCCGGAAGCCGACGAGCAGTACTTC
cdr3_aa: CSGAHPEADEQYF
j_call: TRBJ2-7
v_call: TRBV20-1
d_call: .
clone_size: few

cdr3_nt: TGCAGTGCCAACGATTTTGCGGCGGTCAAAGAAAAACTGTTTTTT
cdr3_aa: CSANDFAAVKEKLFF
j_call: TRBJ1-4
v_call: TRBV20-1
d_call: .
clone_size: few

cdr3_nt: TGTGCCAGCAGCGCCCCCTGGGGACAGACCCAGTACTTC
cdr3_aa: CASSAPWGQTQYF
j_call: TRBJ2-5
v_call: TRBV7-9
d_call: .
clone_size: few

cdr3_nt: TGTGCCAGCAGACAAGGGGGCAATGAGCAGTTCTTC
cdr3_aa: CASRQGGNEQFF
j_call: TRBJ2-1
v_call: TRBV7-2
d_call: .
clone_size: .

cdr3_nt: TGTGCCAGCAGCTTGCGGGACAAGATAGCGTCCACTAGCACAGATACGCAGTATTTT
cdr3_aa: CASSLRDKIASTSTDTQYF
j_call: TRBJ2-3
v_call: TRBV7-2
d_call: .
clone_size: many

cdr3_nt: TGTGCCAGCAGTTACACGGTGGGAGGAGGCACCGGGGAGCTGTTTTTT
cdr3_aa: CASSYTVGGGTGELFF
j_call: TRBJ2-2
v_call: TRBV6-5
d_call: .
clone_size: .

cdr3_nt: TGTGCCAGCAGTTTAAAGAGCAAGGCCTACGAGCAGTACTTC
cdr3_aa: CASSLKSKAYEQYF
j_call: TRBJ2-7
v_call: TRBV12-3/TRBV12-4
d_call: .
clone_size: few

cdr3_nt: TGTGCCAGCAGCTCCGGGGGTAACGAGCAGTACTTC
cdr3_aa: CASSSGGNEQYF
j_call: TRBJ2-7
v_call: TRBV7-3
d_call: .
clone_size: .

cdr3_nt: TGTGCCAGCAGCGCTGGGACAGCAGGGGAGACCCAGTACTTC
cdr3_aa: CASSAGTAGETQYF
j_call: TRBJ2-5
v_call: TRBV9
d_call: TRBD1
clone_size: few

cdr3_nt: TGTGCCAGCAGTCCCGGAGTGAATGAGCAGTTCTTC
cdr3_aa: CASSPGVNEQFF
j_call: TRBJ2-1
v_call: TRBV12-3/TRBV12-4
d_call: .
clone_size: many